This TCR beta chain came from a study of technical replicates of blood from a few donors. The germline CDR1 and CDR2 sequences are MNHEY and SVGAGI. V lost 7 bases and J lost 4, with 13 bases in between. The CDR3 consists of 13 residues. Generated by immunoSEQ multiplex PCR, the TCRdb table keeps only in-frame clones and is missing some. The profile shows around 69,000 clones, about 86% of them singletons. The chain joins TRBV6-5 to TRBJ1-1, with no clear D. The specimen was PBMCs. The TCR sequence derives from a human donor in good health. Some clones in this sample may be carry-over from other donors' samples. The CDR3 coding sequence is TGTGCCAGCATCAACATAGGAGGCACTGAAGCTTTCTTT. As protein: CASINIGGTEAFF.